These T cell receptor beta chains were read from a single sample in a study of response to subunit inactivated influenza vaccine. TCRdb reprocessed the RT-PCR reads with MiXCR, giving one entry per CDR3 protein. The sample holds about 700,000 distinct CDR3 sequences, approximately 15% seen once. Sample: PBMCs from blood, taken less than 15 days before vaccination. These receptors were collected from a man aged 45-65 years who received an inactivated influenza vaccine. The CDR3 runs from the conserved cysteine through the conserved F or W. D genes are given only for firm matches. Clone size is stated in some rows and not others, as once, few, many or a class when expanded.

CDR3	DNA	length	V	J	size	D
CASSPDPPGTYEQYF	TGCGCCAGCAGCCCTGATCCGCCAGGGACCTACGAGCAGTACTTC	15	TRBV4-1	TRBJ2-7	NA	NA
CASRLGQGYGYTF	TGTGCCAGCAGGTTAGGACAGGGATATGGCTACACCTTC	13	TRBV12-3/TRBV12-4	TRBJ1-2	NA	TRBD1
CASSLRGRNEKLFF	TGTGCCAGCAGTTTACGGGGCCGTAATGAAAAACTGTTTTTT	14	TRBV12-3/TRBV12-4	TRBJ1-4	NA	NA
CAISEGTGYTEAFF	TGTGCCATCAGTGAGGGGACAGGGTACACTGAAGCTTTCTTT	14	TRBV10-3	TRBJ1-1	few	TRBD1
CSARAPFGQGRWTEAFF	TGCAGTGCTAGAGCTCCCTTTGGACAGGGGAGGTGGACTGAAGCTTTCTTT	17	TRBV20-1	TRBJ1-1	NA	TRBD1
CASSARGLYSGANVLTF	TGTGCCAGCAGTGCAAGGGGACTCTACTCTGGGGCCAACGTCCTGACTTTC	17	TRBV2	TRBJ2-6	NA	NA
CASSPTGNQPQHF	TGTGCCAGCAGTCCAACAGGGAATCAGCCCCAGCATTTT	13	TRBV6-1	TRBJ1-5	many	NA
CASSSWDRENEQFF	TGTGCCAGCAGCTCCTGGGACCGAGAAAATGAGCAGTTCTTC	14	TRBV5-6	TRBJ2-1	NA	NA
CSARASGSGTDTQYF	TGCAGTGCTAGGGCTAGCGGGAGTGGCACAGATACGCAGTATTTT	15	TRBV20-1	TRBJ2-3	NA	TRBD2
CASSSIGANVLTF	TGTGCCAGCTCATCTATTGGGGCCAACGTCCTGACTTTC	13	TRBV18	TRBJ2-6	NA	NA
CASSAQGAPGETQYF	TGTGCCAGCAGTGCACAGGGGGCGCCAGGAGAGACCCAGTACTTC	15	TRBV28	TRBJ2-5	few	TRBD1
CASSRLAGEFQQYF	TGTGCCAGCTCCAGACTAGCGGGAGAATTCCAGCAGTACTTC	14	TRBV2	TRBJ2-7	few	TRBD2
CSARDGTSGIETQYF	TGCAGTGCTAGGGACGGGACTAGCGGGATAGAGACCCAGTACTTC	15	TRBV20-1	TRBJ2-5	NA	TRBD2
CASSLRGGPNTGELFF	TGTGCCAGCAGTTTACGAGGGGGGCCCAACACCGGGGAGCTGTTTTTT	16	TRBV12-3/TRBV12-4	TRBJ2-2	few	NA
CASSDTSYRVVEGGTEAFF	TGCGCCAGCAGTGATACATCGTACAGGGTTGTTGAGGGAGGCACTGAAGCTTTCTTT	19	TRBV10-2	TRBJ1-1	NA	NA
CAIRDSGRGTGELFF	TGTGCCATCAGGGATAGCGGGAGAGGCACCGGGGAGCTGTTTTTT	15	TRBV10-3	TRBJ2-2	NA	TRBD2
CASSEVGRDSAFF	TGTGCCAGCAGTGAGGTCGGTAGGGATTCGGCTTTCTTT	13	TRBV25-1	TRBJ1-1	NA	NA
CAISESWGPGNTIYF	TGTGCCATCAGTGAGTCCTGGGGGCCTGGAAACACCATATATTTT	15	TRBV10-3	TRBJ1-3	NA	NA
CASRSGTSGDQETQYF	TGTGCCAGCAGAAGCGGGACTAGCGGAGACCAAGAGACCCAGTACTTC	16	TRBV28	TRBJ2-5	NA	TRBD2
CASSRPAGLNYNEQFF	TGCGCCAGCAGCCGACCCGCCGGGTTGAACTACAATGAGCAGTTCTTC	16	TRBV4-1	TRBJ2-1	NA	NA
CASSFETNTGELFF	TGTGCCAGCAGCTTTGAGACAAACACCGGGGAGCTGTTTTTT	14	TRBV7-3	TRBJ2-2	many	NA
CASSDWATGTGGLFYGYTF	TGTGCCAGCAGTGATTGGGCGACCGGGACAGGAGGCTTATTCTATGGCTACACCTTC	19	TRBV6-1	TRBJ1-2	few	TRBD1
CASSQGQGRSPLHF	TGCGCCAGCAGCCAAGGACAGGGCCGGTCACCCCTCCACTTT	14	TRBV5-1	TRBJ1-6	few	TRBD1
CASSQDRPRGNIQYF	TGTGCCAGCAGCCAAGACCGGCCCCGGGGAAACATTCAGTACTTC	15	TRBV4-2	TRBJ2-4	NA	NA
CAITGEHTDTQYF	TGTGCCATCACCGGGGAACACACAGATACGCAGTATTTT	13	TRBV10-3	TRBJ2-3	few	NA
CASSHHRGVNEQFF	TGCGCCAGCAGCCATCACAGGGGGGTCAATGAGCAGTTCTTC	14	TRBV4-3	TRBJ2-1	NA	TRBD1
CASSLSAISQETQYF	TGCGCCAGCAGCTTATCAGCAATTTCTCAAGAGACCCAGTACTTC	15	TRBV5-1	TRBJ2-5	few	NA
CASSGRGRGSGYTF	TGTGCCAGCAGCGGACGGGGTAGAGGTAGTGGCTACACCTTC	14	TRBV14	TRBJ1-2	many	NA
CASSRGLAGGHTGELFF	TGTGCCAGCAGCCGCGGACTAGCGGGGGGGCATACCGGGGAGCTGTTTTTT	17	TRBV6-1	TRBJ2-2	few	TRBD2